These 2 T cell receptor beta chains were all obtained from the same sample, sequenced in a study of blood T cell repertoires in COVID-19. Sequencing used immunoSEQ multiplex PCR; TCRdb keeps in-frame clones, though not all of them. The sample shows about 60,000 clones, approximately 82% of them seen only once. Material: peripheral blood. The receptors here all came from a man in his 60s with acute or convalescent COVID-19.

The rearrangement uses TRBV18 and TRBJ2-5; 7 bases are a match to TRBD1. CDR1 and CDR2 (germline): KGHSH, LQKENI. V gave up 5 bases and J gave up 5 bases; unmatched junction bases: 11. This CDR3 region has 15 residues. As DNA, the CDR3 is TGTGCCAGCTCAGAATCAATATCGACAGGGGAGACCCAGTACTTC. It is translated as CASSESISTGETQYF.

This clone was recorded a few times. The rearrangement uses TRBV5-6 and TRBJ1-5, with D perhaps matching TRBD1 (5 bases). V was pared by 3 bases and J by 2 bases, with 15 bases between. CDR1 SGHDT and CDR2 YYEEEE come from the germline V gene. The CDR3 is 16 residues long. The CDR3 spells CASSSRGGGGNQPQHF. CDR3 in DNA: TGTGCCAGCAGCTCACGCGGTGGGGGGGGCAATCAGCCCCAGCATTTT.